Listed below are T cell receptor beta chains from one sample, sequenced in a study of cytomegalovirus exposure and HLA in healthy donors. TCRdb keeps only in-frame clones here, not all; method: immunoSEQ multiplex PCR. Of roughly 120,000 clones listed, about 79% were seen once; the top ten hold about 2%. What was sequenced was PBMCs. Receptors originate from a man between 18 and 35 years old in good health and CMV-seronegative. Both conserved end residues are part of each CDR3. The D gene is left open where the match is weak. Not every row has a clone size; where given, it reads once, few, many or a size class.

>TRBV5-1|.|TRBJ2-7|.
CASSSPEASFYEQYF
TGCGCCAGCAGCAGTCCCGAGGCTAGCTTCTACGAGCAGTACTTC
>TRBV10-3|.|TRBJ1-6|.
CAIRDFTGLDSPLHF
TGTGCCATCAGGGACTTCACAGGGTTGGATTCACCCCTCCACTTT
>TRBV29-1|.|TRBJ2-3|.
CSVDPSGTDTQYF
TGCAGCGTTGATCCCAGTGGCACAGATACGCAGTATTTT
>TRBV19|.|TRBJ1-5|.
CASSMAGGMGNQPQHF
TGTGCCAGTAGTATGGCAGGAGGGATGGGCAATCAGCCCCAGCATTTT
>TRBV4-3|TRBD2|TRBJ2-1|.
CASSARSGSLLSEQFF
TGCGCCAGCAGCGCACGTAGCGGGAGTCTATTGAGTGAGCAGTTCTTC
>TRBV5-1|.|TRBJ2-5|once
CASSFGGTEGETQYF
TGCGCCAGCAGCTTTGGCGGGACAGAGGGAGAGACCCAGTACTTC
>TRBV5-8|TRBD1|TRBJ1-4|.
CASSQLGQGYEKLFF
TGTGCCAGCAGCCAACTAGGACAGGGTTACGAAAAACTGTTTTTT
>TRBV6-5|.|TRBJ1-1|.
CASSYSQANTEAFF
TGTGCCAGCAGTTACAGTCAGGCCAACACTGAAGCTTTCTTT
>TRBV10-1|TRBD1|TRBJ2-3|.
CASSPGQGRVDTQYF
TGCGCCAGCAGTCCGGGACAGGGACGGGTAGATACGCAGTATTTT
>TRBV7-3|TRBD2|TRBJ2-7|.
CASSLGTSGRSYEQYF
TGTGCCAGCAGCTTAGGGACTAGCGGGAGATCCTACGAGCAGTACTTC
>TRBV9|.|TRBJ1-1|.
CASNTGEGAEAFF
TGTGCCAGCAACACGGGGGAAGGGGCTGAAGCTTTCTTT
>TRBV6-5|TRBD1|TRBJ1-1|once
CASSTGVSAFF
TGTGCCAGCAGTACAGGGGTTTCAGCTTTCTTT
>TRBV27|TRBD2|TRBJ2-7|.
CASSLIGPGSGRSYEQYF
TGTGCCAGCAGTCTTATAGGCCCCGGTAGCGGGAGGTCCTACGAGCAGTACTTC
>TRBV10-3|.|TRBJ2-2|.
CAITQEGPSVTGELFF
TGTGCCATCACCCAGGAGGGCCCTTCGGTCACCGGGGAGCTGTTTTTT
>TRBV7-6|.|TRBJ2-5|.
CASSSQWDSQETQYF
TGTGCCAGCAGCTCTCAGTGGGACTCCCAAGAGACCCAGTACTTC
>TRBV19|.|TRBJ1-5|.
CASSWQGIGNQPQHF
TGTGCCAGTAGCTGGCAGGGGATAGGTAATCAGCCCCAGCATTTT
>TRBV7-6|TRBD2|TRBJ2-2|.
CATDQQSGTDTGELFF
TGTGCCACCGACCAACAGAGCGGGACCGACACCGGGGAGCTGTTTTTT
>TRBV7-2|.|TRBJ2-1|.
CASSLGSGAPSEQFF
TGTGCCAGCAGCTTAGGAAGCGGTGCCCCCAGTGAGCAGTTCTTC
>TRBV9|.|TRBJ1-5|.
CASSVGTGNQPQHF
TGTGCCAGCAGCGTAGGGACAGGCAATCAGCCCCAGCATTTT
>TRBV5-4|TRBD2|TRBJ2-7|.
CASSRTSGSSYEQYF
TGTGCCAGCAGCCGGACTAGCGGGAGCTCCTACGAGCAGTACTTC
>TRBV9|TRBD2|TRBJ2-3|once
CASSVGFLAESTDTQYF
TGTGCCAGCAGCGTAGGGTTCCTAGCGGAGAGCACAGATACGCAGTATTTT
>TRBV19|.|TRBJ2-5|.
CASSTRLQETQYF
TGTGCCAGTAGTACCCGACTGCAAGAGACCCAGTACTTC
>TRBV18|.|TRBJ2-1|few
CASSPPGFNEQFF
TGTGCCAGCTCACCCCCGGGGTTCAATGAGCAGTTCTTC
>TRBV28|.|TRBJ2-3|.
CASSLSGRSTDTQYF
TGTGCCAGCAGTTTATCTGGCAGGTCTACAGATACGCAGTATTTT
>TRBV11-2|TRBD2|TRBJ2-3|.
CASSPLWRGGTDTQYF
TGTGCCAGCAGCCCACTTTGGCGGGGGGGGACAGATACGCAGTATTTT
>TRBV5-1|TRBD2|TRBJ2-1|.
CASSETSGTYNEQFF
TGCGCCAGCAGCGAAACTAGCGGAACCTACAATGAGCAGTTCTTC
>TRBV18|TRBD1|TRBJ1-2|.
CASSPPWVTGGKGYGYTF
TGTGCCAGCTCACCACCGTGGGTGACAGGGGGAAAGGGCTATGGCTACACCTTC
>TRBV29-1|.|TRBJ1-2|.
CSVLGGYGYTF
TGCAGCGTCCTCGGGGGGTATGGCTACACCTTC
>TRBV21-1|.|TRBJ1-4|once
CASSNPRGSQYPNSGEKLFF
TGTGCCAGCAGCAATCCCCGCGGCAGCCAATATCCTAATTCGGGTGAAAAACTGTTTTTT
>TRBV5-1|TRBD2|TRBJ2-1|.
CASSLGLAGPYNEQFF
TGCGCCAGCAGCTTGGGACTAGCGGGACCATACAATGAGCAGTTCTTC
>TRBV6-1|TRBD1|TRBJ1-2|.
CASSEAIATGAYGYTF
TGTGCCAGCAGTGAAGCGATCGCGACAGGGGCCTATGGCTACACCTTC
>TRBV4-2|TRBD2|TRBJ2-7|few
CASSQEGGRASYEQYF
TGTGCCAGCAGCCAAGAAGGCGGGAGAGCCTCCTACGAGCAGTACTTC
>TRBV11-2|.|TRBJ1-3|once
CASSLSQGGNTIYF
TGTGCCAGCAGCTTAAGTCAGGGAGGAAACACCATATATTTT
>TRBV5-4|TRBD1|TRBJ1-2|once
CASSGQGDGYTF
TGTGCCAGCAGTGGACAGGGGGATGGCTACACCTTC
>TRBV7-2|.|TRBJ1-2|.
CASSSQVGGGYTF
TGTGCCAGCAGCTCCCAGGTTGGGGGGGGCTACACCTTC
>TRBV4-3|TRBD1|TRBJ1-2|.
CASSQPGQVRGYTF
TGCGCCAGCAGCCAACCGGGACAGGTACGAGGCTACACCTTC
>TRBV11-2|TRBD1|TRBJ2-2|.
CASNHRGPTSGELFF
TGTGCCAGCAACCACAGGGGGCCCACGTCCGGGGAGCTGTTTTTT
>TRBV6-6|TRBD2|TRBJ2-3|.
CASSYPQRESDTQYF
TGTGCCAGCAGTTACCCCCAGCGGGAGTCAGATACGCAGTATTTT